This TCR beta chain was retrieved from a study of cytotoxic CD8 clonotypes in ibrutinib-treated CLL. Study-wide results and caveats: Collection times varied between progressing and sustained-remission patients.

Generated by immunoSEQ multiplex PCR, the TCRdb table keeps only in-frame clones and is missing some. In the table there are about 19,000 clones, roughly 80% of which are singletons. Germline V gene data show CDR1 as SGHVS and CDR2 as FQNEAQ. CDR3 length equals 14 residues. V dropped 8 bases and J dropped 4 bases, with 17 bases sitting between them. The sample holds one count of this clone. Its target is not known. The starting material was PBMCs, obtained before ibrutinib treatment. The TCR originated in a human donor with chronic lymphocytic leukemia. The rearrangement links TRBV7-8 to TRBJ2-5, with D perhaps TRBD2 (5 bases). For the CDR3, the DNA is TGTGCCAGCGGCCCGAGTGGTGCGGGAGAGACCCAGTACTTC. Amino acids: CASGPSGAGETQYF.